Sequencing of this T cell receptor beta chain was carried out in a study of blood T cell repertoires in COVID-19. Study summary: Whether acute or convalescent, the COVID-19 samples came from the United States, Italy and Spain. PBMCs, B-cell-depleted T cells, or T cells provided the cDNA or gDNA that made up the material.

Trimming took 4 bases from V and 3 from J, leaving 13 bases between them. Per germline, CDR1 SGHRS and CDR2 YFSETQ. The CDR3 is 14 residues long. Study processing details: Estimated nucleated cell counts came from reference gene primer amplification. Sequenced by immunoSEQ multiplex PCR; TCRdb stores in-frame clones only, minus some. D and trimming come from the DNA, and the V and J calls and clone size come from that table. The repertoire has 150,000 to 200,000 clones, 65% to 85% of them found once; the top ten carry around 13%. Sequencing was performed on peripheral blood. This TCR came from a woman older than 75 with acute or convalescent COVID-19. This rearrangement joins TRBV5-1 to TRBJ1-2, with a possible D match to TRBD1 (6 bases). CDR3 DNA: TGCGCCAGCAGCGTTTCCGGGGGGCACTATGGCTACACCTTC. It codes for CASSVSGGHYGYTF.